Listed below are T cell receptor beta chains from one sample, sequenced in a study of blood T cell repertoires in COVID-19. The table came from immunoSEQ multiplex PCR; TCRdb's copy has only in-frame clones and leaves some out. Among under 250,000 clones, approximately 83% were seen once, and the ten largest hold nearly 5%. Sequencing input: PBMCs or T cells enriched from blood (not recorded which). The origin of the receptors is a woman aged 45-60 years who had been exposed to COVID-19. CDR3s include the opening cysteine and the closing phenylalanine or tryptophan. The D gene is left open where the match is weak. Not every row has a clone size; where given, it reads once, few, many or a size class.

CDR3	DNA	D	J	V	size
CASSKVGLLAGYTF	TGTGCCAGCAGCAAGGTGGGGCTTCTTGCTGGCTACACCTTC	.	TRBJ1-2	TRBV5-4	.
CASSLGTRAGDEQFF	TGTGCCAGCAGTTTAGGCACACGAGCGGGTGATGAGCAGTTCTTC	.	TRBJ2-1	TRBV28	.
CASSEGVGTALHF	TGTGCCAGCAGTGAAGGAGTAGGGACAGCTCTCCACTTT	TRBD1	TRBJ1-6	TRBV6-1	.
CASSRTGAGALYEQYF	TGTGCCAGCAGTCGGACAGGGGCCGGGGCCCTCTACGAGCAGTACTTC	TRBD1	TRBJ2-7	TRBV6-2/TRBV6-3	.
CASTTSSNTGELFF	TGTGCCAGCACGACTAGCTCGAACACCGGGGAGCTGTTTTTT	TRBD2	TRBJ2-2	TRBV2	.
CASSPRGTEAFF	TGTGCCAGCAGTCCCCGGGGGACTGAAGCTTTCTTT	.	TRBJ1-1	TRBV12-3/TRBV12-4	.
CASSLPGLRNQPQHF	TGTGCCAGCAGCCTACCGGGACTCAGGAATCAGCCCCAGCATTTT	.	TRBJ1-5	TRBV7-2	.
CASRGGILRDYGYTF	TGTGCCAGCAGGGGGGGGATTCTCAGGGACTATGGCTACACCTTC	.	TRBJ1-2	TRBV6-4	.
CASSPSAGVGEQYF	TGTGCCAGCTCACCGTCAGCGGGAGTAGGCGAGCAGTACTTC	TRBD2	TRBJ2-7	TRBV18	.
CASSLTLTAGELFF	TGTGCCAGCAGCCTGACACTTACAGCCGGGGAGCTGTTTTTT	.	TRBJ2-2	TRBV6-2/TRBV6-3	.
CASSGGDNYGYTF	TGTGCCAGCAGCGGGGGTGACAACTATGGCTACACCTTC	.	TRBJ1-2	TRBV2	.
CASGHEPRYEQYF	TGTGCCAGTGGACACGAACCACGTTACGAGCAGTACTTC	.	TRBJ2-7	TRBV2	.
CASSRGEGPSGNTIYF	TGTGCCAGCAGTCGCGGGGAAGGTCCGTCTGGAAACACCATATATTTT	.	TRBJ1-3	TRBV6-6	.
CASSLGSSGYTF	TGTGCCAGCAGCCTGGGGAGTTCGGGCTACACCTTC	.	TRBJ1-2	TRBV12-3/TRBV12-4	once
CASSPPGGGSFF	TGTGCCAGCAGCCCGCCAGGAGGGGGCTCGTTCTTC	.	TRBJ2-1	TRBV3-1/TRBV3-2	.
CASSLSPDRRNEQFF	TGTGCCAGCAGTTTATCTCCGGACAGACGTAATGAGCAGTTCTTC	.	TRBJ2-1	TRBV27	.
CASSLVRRGLNTGELFF	TGTGCCAGCAGCTTAGTTCGACGGGGGTTAAACACCGGGGAGCTGTTTTTT	.	TRBJ2-2	TRBV7-8	.
CASSHHATPHEQFF	TGCGCCAGCAGCCATCATGCGACTCCACATGAGCAGTTCTTC	.	TRBJ2-1	TRBV4-3	.
CASSLPLGDSGLQGTQYF	TGTGCCAGCAGTTTACCCCTTGGTGATAGCGGGCTACAGGGGACCCAGTACTTC	.	TRBJ2-5	TRBV28	.
CASRMTGDSPTEAFF	TGCGCCAGCAGAATGACAGGGGATTCTCCGACTGAAGCTTTCTTT	TRBD1	TRBJ1-1	TRBV5-1	.
CASSTGGLSGELFF	TGTGCCAGCAGTACAGGGGGATTAAGCGGGGAGCTGTTTTTT	TRBD1	TRBJ2-2	TRBV7-2	.
CASSETVLRLYGYTF	TGTGCCAGCAGCGAGACAGTGCTACGTCTCTATGGCTACACCTTC	.	TRBJ1-2	TRBV2	many
CASSPRGGVKDGYTF	TGTGCCAGCAGCCCCAGAGGGGGTGTCAAGGATGGCTACACCTTC	.	TRBJ1-2	TRBV13	.
CASSFASSHTDTQYF	TGTGCCAGCAGCTTTGCTAGCAGTCACACAGATACGCAGTATTTT	.	TRBJ2-3	TRBV7-2	many
CASSRDRLYEQYF	TGTGCCAGCAGTCGTGACAGGCTCTACGAGCAGTACTTC	.	TRBJ2-7	TRBV6-1	.
CASSRTSENTGELFF	TGTGCCAGCAGCAGGACTAGCGAGAACACCGGGGAGCTGTTTTTT	.	TRBJ2-2	TRBV21-1	.
CASSIRVAGNQPQHF	TGTGCCAGTAGTATACGGGTGGCGGGGAATCAGCCCCAGCATTTT	.	TRBJ1-5	TRBV19	.
CASRQGQRNSPLHF	TGTGCCAGCAGACAAGGACAGAGAAATTCACCCCTCCACTTT	.	TRBJ1-6	TRBV6-5	.
CASSLRLPDYGYTF	TGTGCCAGCAGTTTACGGTTACCCGACTATGGCTACACCTTC	.	TRBJ1-2	TRBV27	.
CASSFLGAEAFF	TGCGCCAGCAGCTTTTTGGGCGCTGAAGCTTTCTTT	.	TRBJ1-1	TRBV5-1	few
CASSSGLEDTQYF	TGTGCCAGCAGCTCGGGACTAGAAGATACGCAGTATTTT	TRBD2	TRBJ2-3	TRBV7-2	once
CASSSTGSGTEAFF	TGTGCCAGCAGTTCGACAGGAAGCGGCACTGAAGCTTTCTTT	.	TRBJ1-1	TRBV6-2/TRBV6-3	.